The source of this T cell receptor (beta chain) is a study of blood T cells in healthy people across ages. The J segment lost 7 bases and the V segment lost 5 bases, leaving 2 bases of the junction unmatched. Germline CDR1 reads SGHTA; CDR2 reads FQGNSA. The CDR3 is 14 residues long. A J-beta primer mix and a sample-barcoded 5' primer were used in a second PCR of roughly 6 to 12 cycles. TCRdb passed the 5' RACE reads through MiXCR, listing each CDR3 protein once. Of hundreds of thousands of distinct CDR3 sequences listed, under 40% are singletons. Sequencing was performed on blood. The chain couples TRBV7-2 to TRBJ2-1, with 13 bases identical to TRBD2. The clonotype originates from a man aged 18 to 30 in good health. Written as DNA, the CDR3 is TGTGCCAGCAGCGGACTAGCGGGGGTTAATGAGCAGTTCTTC. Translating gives CASSGLAGVNEQFF.